These T cell receptor beta chains were read from a single sample in a study of T cell repertoires in urothelial bladder cancer. Produced via immunoSEQ multiplex PCR; TCRdb's table is partial and in-frame only. Of about 13,000 clones in the sample, roughly 70% are singletons; the top ten hold approximately 8.9%. The sample consisted of tumor-infiltrating cells from bladder cancer. These receptors came from a human donor with urothelial carcinoma. Each CDR3 is given with its conserved first and last residue. The D gene is left open where the match is weak. Clone size is given for some rows only: seen once, a few or many times, or a class if the clone is expanded.

- | TRBJ1-1 | TRBV9 | 13 | - | CASSTPPSTEAFF | TGTGCCAGCAGCACGCCGCCTAGCACTGAAGCTTTCTTT
- | TRBJ1-2 | TRBV7-2 | 12 | - | CASSLQNYGYTF | TGTGCCAGCAGCTTACAAAACTATGGCTACACCTTC
- | TRBJ2-7 | TRBV6-1 | 12 | - | CASSYSSYEQYF | TGTGCCAGCAGTTATAGCTCCTACGAGCAGTACTTC
- | TRBJ1-5 | TRBV7-2 | 15 | - | CASSGQGGVNQPQHF | TGTGCCAGCAGCGGCCAGGGAGGGGTGAATCAGCCCCAGCATTTT
- | TRBJ2-1 | TRBV6-6 | 12 | - | CASSYSIWEQFF | TGTGCCAGCAGTTACTCGATTTGGGAGCAGTTCTTC
once | TRBJ2-4 | TRBV2 | 17 | TRBD2 | CASHPPQGGEAKNIQYF | TGTGCCAGCCATCCACCTCAGGGAGGGGAGGCCAAAAACATTCAGTACTTC
- | TRBJ2-2 | TRBV6-1 | 17 | TRBD2 | CASSELAGGPGTGELFF | TGTGCCAGCAGTGAACTAGCGGGGGGGCCCGGCACCGGGGAGCTGTTTTTT
- | TRBJ1-5 | TRBV7-2 | 17 | - | CASSLPGGLDSNQPQHF | TGTGCCAGCAGCTTACCCGGGGGGCTTGATAGCAATCAGCCCCAGCATTTT
- | TRBJ2-4 | TRBV19 | 16 | - | CASSMGSGLAKNIQYF | TGTGCCAGTAGTATGGGAAGCGGACTAGCCAAAAACATTCAGTACTTC
- | TRBJ1-5 | TRBV30 | 14 | TRBD1 | CAWSRDRGNQPQHF | TGTGCCTGGAGCCGTGACAGGGGGAATCAGCCCCAGCATTTT
- | TRBJ2-3 | TRBV6-6 | 14 | - | CASTEDPSTDTQYF | TGTGCCAGCACCGAGGATCCTAGCACAGATACGCAGTATTTT
- | TRBJ2-5 | TRBV11-2 | 15 | - | CASSRTTVGSETQYF | TGTGCCAGCAGCCGAACAACGGTTGGGTCGGAGACCCAGTACTTC
- | TRBJ2-1 | TRBV5-4 | 15 | TRBD2 | CASSFNSGGAYEQFF | TGTGCCAGCAGCTTCAATAGCGGGGGGGCCTATGAGCAGTTCTTC
- | TRBJ2-3 | TRBV27 | 16 | TRBD2 | CASSSSRGGASDTQYF | TGTGCCAGCAGTTCTTCCCGCGGGGGGGCCTCAGATACGCAGTATTTT
- | TRBJ2-2 | TRBV5-1 | 16 | - | CASSLAGPQNTGELFF | TGCGCCAGCAGCTTGGCAGGACCGCAGAACACCGGGGAGCTGTTTTTT
- | TRBJ1-4 | TRBV18 | 16 | - | CASSPTGYGANEKLFF | TGTGCCAGCTCACCAACCGGGTATGGAGCTAATGAAAAACTGTTTTTT